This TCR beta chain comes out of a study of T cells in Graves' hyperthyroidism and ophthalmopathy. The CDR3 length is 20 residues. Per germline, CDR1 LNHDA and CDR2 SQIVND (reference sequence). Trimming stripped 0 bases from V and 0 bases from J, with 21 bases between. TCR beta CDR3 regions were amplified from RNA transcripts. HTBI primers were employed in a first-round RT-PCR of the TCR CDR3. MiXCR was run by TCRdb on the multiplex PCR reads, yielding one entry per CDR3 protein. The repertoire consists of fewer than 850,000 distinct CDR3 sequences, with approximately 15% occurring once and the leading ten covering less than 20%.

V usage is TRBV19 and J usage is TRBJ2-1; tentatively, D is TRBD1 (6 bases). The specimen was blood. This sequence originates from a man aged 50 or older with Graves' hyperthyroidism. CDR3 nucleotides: TGTGCCAGTAGTATAGATCGAGGGGGTAAGATCCTCACCTCCTACAATGAGCAGTTCTTC. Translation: CASSIDRGGKILTSYNEQFF.